This T cell receptor (beta chain) was captured by sequencing in a study of naive and memory T cell subsets. General study points: The RNA method is potentially sensitive to activation and differentiation changes.

TCR cDNA received a 3' ligated oligonucleotide that carried a UMI. Reverse transcription used DNase-treated unsorted total RNA, aiming for roughly 1 to 1000 ng. Ligated cDNA underwent four rounds of PCR with nested alpha and beta constant region primers and SP2. Using its own MiXCR run on the 5' RACE reads, TCRdb lists one record per CDR3 protein. This table holds about 60,000 distinct CDR3 sequences, around 8% found once. The sample holds many counts of this clonotype. Its specificity is unknown. Germline V gene sequence: CDR1 MDHEN, CDR2 SYDVKM. Trimming cost V 6 bases and J 0 bases; bases outside gene matches: 2. This CDR3 contains 14 residues.

This chain uses TRBV28 with TRBJ1-5; TRBD1 matches at 7 bases. The sequence came from a female donor in good health. The CDR3 DNA is TGTGCCAGCAGACGGGACAGTAGCAATCAGCCCCAGCATTTT. Translating gives CASRRDSSNQPQHF.